This T cell receptor beta chain is from a study of T-cell memory formation after mild COVID-19. Background on the study: Most TCR clusters belonged to a single donor.

MiXCR was run by TCRdb on the 5' RACE reads, yielding one entry per CDR3 protein. Found here are hundreds of thousands of distinct CDR3 sequences, around a quarter of them singletons; the top ten hold about an eighth. This clonotype was picked up many times. With 4 bases removed from V and 0 bases from J, the gap between germline ends came to 22 bases. This CDR3 contains 18 residues. Germline assignment: CDR1 MGHDK and CDR2 SYGVNS. The specimen sequenced was PBMCs or a T cell subset sorted from them (not recorded which). This chain links TRBV25-1 with TRBJ2-7; maybe TRBD1 (5 bases). The origin of this receptor is an adult woman who had mild COVID-19 (a few samples of this study predate the infection). Cell type and time point are not known. The CDR3 sequence is CASSGGLANLVSSYEQYF. The DNA of the CDR3 is TGTGCCAGCAGTGGGGGCTTGGCTAACTTGGTGAGCTCCTACGAGCAGTACTTC.